These 15 T cell receptor beta chains share one sample of origin, sequenced in a study of vaccination and CD4 T cells after COVID-19. Cultured CD4+ T-cell DNA underwent Oncomine TCR Beta short-read sequencing. TCRdb redid the calling of the PCR reads with MiXCR, one entry per CDR3 protein. Among some 14,000 distinct CDR3 sequences listed, about a fifth were seen once. As for treatment: 10-day PBMC culture with coronavirus spike peptide pools or control peptides (ViraFEST assay). Which antigens these TCRs recognize remains unknown. This material consisted of CD4+ T cells from blood, cultured in vitro, taken before SARS-CoV-2 vaccination. These receptors originate from a human donor who received a COVID-19 vaccine.

The gene calls are TRBV6-1 and TRBJ1-3, with 7 bases that match TRBD1. The CDR3 contains 16 residues. Germline-derived CDR1 and CDR2 are MNHNS and SASEGT. CDR3 sequence reads: CAGRGGGRSRGNTIYF. The CDR3 nucleotides read TGTGCTGGCAGGGGGGGGGGCAGAAGTCGTGGAAACACCATATATTTT.

The chain recombines TRBV7-9 with TRBJ1-1; no reliable D call. This CDR3 comprises 15 residues. Germline CDR1 reads SEHNR; CDR2 reads FQNEAQ (reference sequence). The ends were cut back, 5 bases at V and 1 base at J, with 14 bases in the middle. CDR3 sequence (DNA): TGTGCCAGCAGCCCCTACTTGACCGGGAACACTGAAGCTTTCTTT. Translated, it gives CASSPYLTGNTEAFF.

This clonotype was counted between two and nine times. The chain links TRBV29-1 to TRBJ1-1; TRBD1 is a possible D gene (5 bases). V lost 4 bases, J lost 7 bases, and 19 bases lay in between. The CDR3 contains 14 residues. Germline V gene sequence: CDR1 SQVTM, CDR2 ANQGSEA. CDR3 DNA sequence: TGCAGCGTTGGGGGAGGGGCGACATCTATTGAAGCTTTCTTT. Translation gives CSVGGGATSIEAFF.

The sample holds a few counts of this clonotype. The V and J genes are TRBV4-1 and TRBJ2-7; perhaps TRBD1 as D (6 bases). V dropped 5 bases and J dropped 5 bases, with 13 bases sitting between them. CDR3 length: 13 amino acids. Germline V gene lookup returns CDR1 MGHRA and CDR2 YSYEKL. The CDR3: CASSRLRTDEQYF. CDR3 DNA sequence: TGCGCCAGCAGCAGACTCCGGACAGACGAGCAGTACTTC.

The V gene is TRBV10-3, the J gene TRBJ1-3; D call uncertain. The V gene lost 4 bases and the J gene lost 1 base, with 17 bases spanning the gap. Germline CDR1 reads ENHRY; CDR2 reads SYGVKD. The CDR3 is 17 amino acids. The CDR3 sequence is CAISATPYGDSGNTIYF. The DNA of the CDR3 is TGTGCCATCAGTGCAACCCCGTACGGGGATTCTGGAAACACCATATATTTT.

The chain combines TRBV5-4 with TRBJ2-5; 12 bases fit TRBD1. Germline loops: CDR1 SGHNT, CDR2 YYREEE (reference sequence). V shed 3 bases and J 5 bases; nucleotides not matched to a gene: 5. This CDR3 is built from 15 residues. CDR3 region: CASSSGTGGWETQYF. In DNA form, the CDR3 reads TGTGCCAGCAGCTCCGGGACAGGGGGCTGGGAGACCCAGTACTTC.

J is TRBJ1-2 and V is TRBV9, with D unclear. The CDR3 is made up of 12 amino acids. V lost 4 bases to trimming and J lost 7 bases, with 11 bases between them. Germline CDR1 is SGDLS and CDR2 is YYNGEE. In nucleotides, the CDR3 is TGTGCCAGCAGCCCCGGTTCGGGTGGCTACACCTTC. Its protein product is CASSPGSGGYTF.

As concerns this clonotype: This could be a read error, since a much larger clone is one nucleotide away. The CDR3 DNA reads TGTGCCAGCAGCAAAGTGACACCTAATTCACCCCCCCACTTT. Its protein is CASSKVTPNSPPHF. This rearrangement joins TRBV21-1 to TRBJ1-6. TRBV21-1 is shown as a pseudogene. The CDR3 is 14 amino acids.

The J gene is TRBJ2-3, the V gene TRBV5-1; 8 bases are shared with TRBD2. This CDR3 contains 16 residues. With V trimmed by 4 bases and J by 1 base, 8 bases remained unmatched. Looked up from germline, CDR1 is SGHRS and CDR2 is YFSETQ. The DNA of the CDR3 is TGCGCCAGCAGCAACGAGGGGCGGGGGGGCACAGATACGCAGTATTTT. Translating gives CASSNEGRGGTDTQYF.

A few counts support this clonotype. V and J are TRBV10-3 and TRBJ1-1; TRBD1 matches 7 bases. Germline V gene lookup returns CDR1 ENHRY and CDR2 SYGVKD. The trim removed 6 bases at V and 2 bases at J, leaving 6 bases unmatched. The CDR3 has 14 amino acids. In DNA form, the CDR3 reads TGTGCCATCAGACCGGACAGGAGTAACACTGAAGCTTTCTTT. Protein: CAIRPDRSNTEAFF.

The V gene is TRBV19, the J gene TRBJ1-6; tentative D call: TRBD1 (5 bases). This CDR3 is built from 15 residues. Deletions cut 3 bases from V and 6 bases from J, with 12 bases between. The germline V gene encodes CDR1 LNHDA and CDR2 SQIVND (reference sequence). The chain's CDR3 is CASSILTEPNSPLHF. Here the CDR3 DNA reads TGTGCCAGTAGTATTTTGACAGAGCCTAATTCACCCCTCCACTTT. The full variable domain, in which reference TRBV19 and TRBJ1-6 provide the parts outside the CDR3, is DGGITQSPKYLFRKEGQNVTLSCEQNLNHDAMYWYRQDPGQGLRLIYYSQIVNDFQKGDIAEGYSVSREKKESFPLTVTSAQKNPTAFYLCASSILTEPNSPLHFGNGTRLTVT.

The V and J genes are TRBV21-1 and TRBJ1-5; the D call TRBD1 from the table was never checked on the DNA. TRBV21-1 is deemed a pseudogene. The CDR3 has 14 amino acids. CDR3 loop: CASDRIDSNQPQHF. In nucleotides, the CDR3 is TGTGCCAGCGACCGTATAGACAGTAATCAGCCCCAGCATTTT.

The V call is TRBV4-1, the J call TRBJ1-4; TRBD1 matches 9 bases. The CDR3 contains 15 residues. Trimming cost V 5 bases and J 7 bases; bases outside gene matches: 8. CDR1 and CDR2 (germline): MGHRA, YSYEKL. This chain's CDR3 is CASSATGTGIEKLFF. DNA of the CDR3: TGCGCCAGCAGCGCCACCGGGACAGGGATTGAAAAACTGTTTTTT.

The chain employs TRBV15 and TRBJ2-5, with D possibly being TRBD2 (5 bases). The CDR3 has 19 residues. V shed 9 bases and J shed 1 base, with 30 bases lying between them. The germline gives CDR1 LNHNV, CDR2 YYDKDF (reference sequence). The CDR3 nucleotides read TGTGCCACGGCCGGCGAGGGATGGGCCCCCACCACCTTCCAAGAGACCCAGTACTTC. Translating it yields CATAGEGWAPTTFQETQYF.

This clonotype was seen more than once but under ten times. J is TRBJ2-7 and V is TRBV5-8, with a possible D match to TRBD1 (6 bases). The CDR3 is made up of 14 amino acids. Germline V gene data show CDR1 as SGHTS and CDR2 as YDEGEE. Trimming removed 5 bases at V and 0 bases at J, with 12 bases between. CDR3 residues: CASRSQGPSYEQYF. The CDR3 DNA reads TGTGCCAGCAGGTCACAGGGTCCCTCCTACGAGCAGTACTTC.